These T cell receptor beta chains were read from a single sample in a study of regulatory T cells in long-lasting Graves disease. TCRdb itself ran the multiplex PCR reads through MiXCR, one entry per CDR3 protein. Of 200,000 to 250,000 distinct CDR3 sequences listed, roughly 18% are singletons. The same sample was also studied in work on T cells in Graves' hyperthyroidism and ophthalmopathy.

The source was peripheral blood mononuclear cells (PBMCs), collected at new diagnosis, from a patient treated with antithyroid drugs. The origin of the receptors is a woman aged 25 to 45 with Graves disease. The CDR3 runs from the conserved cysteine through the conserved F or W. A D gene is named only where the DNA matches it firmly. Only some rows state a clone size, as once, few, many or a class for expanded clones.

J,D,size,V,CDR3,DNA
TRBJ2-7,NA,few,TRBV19,CASSPRGTATLYEQYF,TGTGCCAGTAGTCCCCGTGGCACCGCTACCCTCTACGAGCAGTACTTC
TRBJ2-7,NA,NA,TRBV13,CASSKFGRYGEQYF,TGTGCCAGCAGCAAGTTCGGGCGCTACGGCGAGCAGTACTTC
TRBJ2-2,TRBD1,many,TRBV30,CAWSTQGAGGELFF,TGTGCCTGGAGTACTCAGGGGGCGGGCGGGGAGCTGTTTTTT
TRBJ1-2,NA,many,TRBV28,CASSLRGSFYGYTF,TGTGCCAGCAGTTTAAGGGGATCCTTCTATGGCTACACCTTC
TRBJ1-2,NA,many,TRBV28,CASKPPGGYGYTF,TGTGCCAGCAAACCCCCAGGTGGATATGGCTACACCTTC
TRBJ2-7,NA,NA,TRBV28,CASIMGGPSYEQYF,TGTGCCAGCATTATGGGGGGTCCATCCTACGAGCAGTACTTC
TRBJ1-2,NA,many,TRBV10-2,CASSESIQKHKVANYGYTF,TGCGCCAGCAGTGAGTCGATACAGAAGCACAAGGTAGCTAACTATGGCTACACCTTC
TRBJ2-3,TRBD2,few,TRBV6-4,CASSDSDSGRGQYF,TGTGCCAGCAGTGACTCCGATAGCGGGAGAGGGCAGTATTTT
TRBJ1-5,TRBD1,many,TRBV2,CANSELTGNQPQHF,TGTGCCAACAGTGAATTGACAGGGAATCAGCCCCAGCATTTT
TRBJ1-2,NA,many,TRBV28,CASSLSLGYTF,TGTGCCAGCAGTTTATCCTTAGGCTACACCTTC
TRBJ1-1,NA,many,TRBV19,CASTPGGNTEAFF,TGTGCCAGTACCCCTGGTGGGAACACTGAAGCTTTCTTT
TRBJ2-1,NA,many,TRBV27,CASSGLLAAQFF,TGTGCCAGCAGTGGGTTGCTAGCTGCGCAGTTCTTC
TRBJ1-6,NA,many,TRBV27,CASSLYVPSYNSPLHF,TGTGCCAGCAGTTTGTACGTCCCCTCCTATAATTCACCCCTCCACTTT
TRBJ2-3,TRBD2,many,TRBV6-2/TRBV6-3,CASSVREGTDTQYF,TGTGCCAGCAGTGTGCGGGAGGGCACAGATACGCAGTATTTT
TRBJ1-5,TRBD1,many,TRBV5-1,CASSISGGDQPQHF,TGCGCCAGCAGCATTTCAGGGGGCGATCAGCCCCAGCATTTT
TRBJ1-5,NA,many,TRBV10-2,CASKSLTGKSDQPQHF,TGCGCCAGCAAATCACTCACAGGGAAATCTGATCAGCCCCAGCATTTT
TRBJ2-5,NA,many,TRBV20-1,CSARVFEETQYF,TGCAGTGCTAGAGTTTTCGAAGAGACCCAGTACTTC
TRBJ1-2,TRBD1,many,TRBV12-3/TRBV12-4,CASSFVLAGGHYGYTF,TGTGCCAGCAGTTTCGTCTTGGCAGGGGGACACTATGGCTACACCTTC
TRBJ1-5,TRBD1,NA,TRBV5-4,CASSPTPWDRNQPQHF,TGTGCCAGCAGCCCCACGCCATGGGACAGGAATCAGCCCCAGCATTTT
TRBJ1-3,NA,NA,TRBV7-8,CASSLWTPLSGNTIYF,TGTGCCAGCAGCTTATGGACTCCTCTCTCTGGAAACACCATATATTTT
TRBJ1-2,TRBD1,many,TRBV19,CASGTQQGLGYTF,TGTGCCAGTGGGACTCAACAGGGGCTTGGCTACACCTTC
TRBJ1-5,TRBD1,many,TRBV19,CGGRHRGAQPQHF,TGTGGGGGCCGCCACAGGGGTGCCCAGCCCCAGCATTTT
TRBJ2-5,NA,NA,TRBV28,CASSPLDSKTQETQYF,TGTGCCAGCAGTCCACTAGACAGCAAAACCCAAGAGACCCAGTACTTC
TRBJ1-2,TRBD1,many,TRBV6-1,CASKGAPTYGYTF,TGTGCCAGCAAGGGGGCGCCTACCTATGGCTACACCTTC
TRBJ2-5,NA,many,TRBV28,CASSLYRTQETQYF,TGTGCCAGCAGTTTATACCGTACGCAAGAGACCCAGTACTTC
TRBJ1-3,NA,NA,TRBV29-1,CSVEPGAGNTIYF,TGCAGCGTTGAGCCAGGGGCAGGAAACACCATATATTTT
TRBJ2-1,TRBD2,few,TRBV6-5,CASSYFGRGGLPSLRDEQFF,TGTGCCAGCAGTTACTTTGGGCGGGGGGGCCTCCCTTCACTGAGGGATGAGCAGTTCTTC
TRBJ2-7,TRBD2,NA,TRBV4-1,CASSQALGTSFSEQYF,TGCGCCAGCAGCCAAGCCCTCGGGACTAGTTTCTCCGAGCAGTACTTC
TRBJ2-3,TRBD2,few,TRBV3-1,CASSQRDGSGSITDTQYF,TGTGCCAGCAGCCAAAGGGATGGAAGCGGGAGTATCACAGATACGCAGTATTTT
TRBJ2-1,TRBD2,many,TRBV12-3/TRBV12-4,CASSLRLAGEQFF,TGTGCCAGCAGTTTGAGACTAGCGGGAGAGCAGTTCTTC
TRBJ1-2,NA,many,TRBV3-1,CASSQDAGRTGYTF,TGTGCCAGCAGCCAAGATGCCGGACGTACCGGCTACACCTTC
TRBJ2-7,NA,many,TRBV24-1,CATSGPGAIYEQYF,TGTGCCACCAGTGGTCCGGGGGCAATCTACGAGCAGTACTTC
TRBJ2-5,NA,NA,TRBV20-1,CSPSGSHEQSF,TGCAGTCCCTCGGGGTCCCATGAGCAGTCCTTC
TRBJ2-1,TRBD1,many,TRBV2,CASSEGTGIAFF,TGTGCCAGCAGTGAAGGGACAGGGATTGCGTTCTTC
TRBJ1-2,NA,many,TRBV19,CASSPWTEERDFGGYTF,TGTGCCAGTAGTCCCTGGACGGAAGAAAGGGACTTTGGTGGCTACACCTTC
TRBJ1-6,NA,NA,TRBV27,CASSYSKGSVGYNSPLHF,TGTGCCAGCAGTTATTCGAAGGGGTCCGTGGGGTACAATTCACCCCTCCACTTT
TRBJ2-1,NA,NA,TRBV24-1,CATSDFPGDNEQLF,TGTGCCACCAGTGATTTCCCCGGGGACAATGAGCAGCTCTTC
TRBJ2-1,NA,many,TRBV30,CAWSVTGAEFF,TGTGCCTGGAGTGTAACGGGGGCGGAGTTCTTC